One and the same sample provided the 22 T cell receptor beta chains below, sequenced in a study of metastatic and nonmetastatic thyroid tumors. MiXCR was used by TCRdb to re-call the PCR reads. The table lists around 5,000 clones, around 27% of them singletons. No treatment had been given to any patient before thyroid surgery. Sequenced: adjacent normal tissue. The receptors originated from a female donor with papillary thyroid cancer or a benign thyroid nodule (not recorded which). Some clones in this sample may be carry-over from other donors' samples.

This clone showed up just a few times. This rearrangement joins TRBV2 to TRBJ2-3; D gene uncertain. V shed 9 bases and J shed 4 bases, with 17 bases lying between them. Germline CDR1 is SNHLY and CDR2 is FYNNEI. The CDR3 runs 14 residues. The CDR3 DNA sequence: TGTGCCAGGGAGAGCTCCCGAGGCGCAGATACGCAGTATTTT. Protein: CARESSRGADTQYF.

This clone is deemed medium-sized (0.01 to 0.1%). The chain has TRBV18 and TRBJ1-1; D unclear. Germline V gives CDR1 KGHSH, CDR2 LQKENI. The V end was cut by 3 bases, the J end by 10 bases, with 15 bases between. This CDR3 is built from 13 residues. In nucleotides, the CDR3 is TGTGCCAGCTCACCGTTAGACGGGCAGATAGCTTTCTTT. Its translation: CASSPLDGQIAFF.

This clone is categorized as medium-sized. The V call is TRBV7-9, the J call TRBJ2-3; TRBD1 agrees at 8 bases. CDR3 length equals 16 residues. The V gene's germline CDR1 is SEHNR and CDR2 FQNEAQ (reference sequence). The V segment lost 3 bases and the J segment 1 base; nucleotides outside the gene matches: 6. Here the CDR3 DNA reads TGTGCCAGCAGCTTGCCGGACAGGGTCGGCACAGATACGCAGTATTTT. This sequence encodes CASSLPDRVGTDTQYF.

By share, this clone ranks as medium-sized. This chain joins TRBV28 and TRBJ2-7; 9 bases agree with TRBD2. Germline V lookup: CDR1 MDHEN, CDR2 SYDVKM. The CDR3 contains 15 residues. With 7 bases clipped from V and 3 bases from J, the junction kept 10 bases outside the gene matches. The CDR3 coding sequence is TGTGCCAGCAAGCTCGGCGGGGGGGCGGGCTACGAGCAGTACTTC. Its translation: CASKLGGGAGYEQYF.

This clone has only a few counts. The CDR3 DNA is TGTGCCAGCAGTTACATCGGGAACACCATATATTTT. It is translated as CASSYIGNTIYF. J is TRBJ1-3 and V is TRBV6-2 or TRBV6-3; unclear D gene. Germline-derived CDR1 and CDR2 are MNHEY and SVGEGT. Trimming removed 2 bases at V and 7 bases at J, with 6 bases between. The CDR3 is made up of 12 amino acids.

This clone was seen only a few times. The chain couples TRBV6-1 to TRBJ2-7, with TRBD1 identical over 9 bases. There are 15 residues in the CDR3. The V and J ends lost 5 bases and 2 bases, in that order; junction bases with no gene match: 7. Germline CDR1 MNHNS, CDR2 SASEGT. CDR3 nucleotides: TGTGCCAGCAGTCGCGGACAGGGGCGCACCTACGAGCAGTACTTC. Its protein product is CASSRGQGRTYEQYF.

To note about this clone: At one of its ends the junction is not consistent with the germline gene, which may arise from a read error. This chain links TRBV5-1 with TRBJ2-3; TRBD1 might be the D (7 bases). CDR3 length: 16 amino acids. Per germline, CDR1 SGHRS and CDR2 YFSETQ. This CDR3 reads CSSSLGGQPSTDTQCF. Written as DNA, the CDR3 is TGCTCCAGCAGCTTGGGGGGACAGCCGAGCACAGATACGCAGTGTTTT.

This chain links TRBV6-6 with TRBJ2-1, with no clear D. Trimming cost V 2 bases and J 8 bases, with 4 bases left between them. The CDR3 length is 11 residues. Germline CDR1 is MNHNY and CDR2 is SVGAGI (reference sequence). DNA for the CDR3: TGTGCCAGCAGTTACCAGGATGAGCAGTTCTTC. This translates into CASSYQDEQFF.

V and J are TRBV25-1 and TRBJ1-2, with D tentatively TRBD1 (5 bases). The V gene's germline CDR1 is MGHDK and CDR2 SYGVNS. The CDR3 covers 12 residues. Between the trimmed V and J ends, which lost 6 bases and 6 bases, there was a span of 11 bases. In DNA form, the CDR3 reads TGTGCCAGCAGGGGGCAGTTTGATGGCTACACCTTC. Translated: CASRGQFDGYTF.

This clone is medium-sized by share. This chain links TRBV12-3 or TRBV12-4 with TRBJ2-1, with TRBD1 matching over 10 bases. J was trimmed by 6 bases and V by 4 bases; bases with no gene match: 9. This CDR3 is built from 16 residues. The CDR3: CASSSRDRGSINEQFF. CDR3 bases: TGTGCCAGCAGTTCCAGGGACAGGGGATCTATCAATGAGCAGTTCTTC.

This clone has ten or more counts. V gene TRBV28 combines with J gene TRBJ2-1; D call uncertain. Trimming shortened V by 5 bases and J by 0 bases, and 8 bases separated the two germline ends. CDR3 length: 14 residues. Germline values: CDR1 MDHEN, CDR2 SYDVKM. The CDR3 loop is CASSPLTSYNEQFF. The CDR3 nucleotides read TGTGCCAGCAGTCCCCTCACCTCCTACAATGAGCAGTTCTTC.

This clone is categorized as medium-sized. Other DNA variants within this sample encode the same CDR3. This chain connects TRBV20-1 to TRBJ2-1; perhaps TRBD2 as D (6 bases). CDR3 length: 14 amino acids. V gave up 3 bases and J gave up 1 base, with 10 bases separating them. Per germline, CDR1 DFQATT and CDR2 SNEGSKA (reference sequence). CDR3 amino acids: CSARGRESYNEQFF. The CDR3 DNA follows: TGCAGTGCTAGGGGTCGGGAGTCCTACAATGAGCAGTTCTTC.

In its sample, this clone ranks as medium-sized. The chain uses TRBV28 and TRBJ1-2; 7 nucleotides match TRBD1. The length of the CDR3 is 14 residues. V was pared by 3 bases and J by 6 bases, with 7 bases of the junction left unmatched. CDR1 and CDR2 from the germline V gene are MDHEN and SYDVKM. The CDR3 protein is CASSFANQGDGYTF. In DNA form, the CDR3 reads TGTGCCAGCAGTTTTGCGAATCAGGGGGATGGCTACACCTTC.

Sample share makes this clone medium-sized (0.01 to 0.1%). The chain recombines TRBV20-1 with TRBJ2-7, with D possibly TRBD1 on 6 matching bases. This CDR3 is 12 amino acids long. Deletions cut 5 bases from V and 0 bases from J, with 8 bases between. The germline gives CDR1 DFQATT, CDR2 SNEGSKA (reference sequence). The CDR3 spells CSAGDNSYEQYF. The CDR3 region has the DNA TGCAGTGCTGGGGACAACTCCTACGAGCAGTACTTC.

This clone was recorded at least ten times. This may arise from a read error, as a much more abundant clone is one base away. The rearrangement uses TRBV24-1 and TRBJ2-3, with 10 bases identical to TRBD2. V gave up 4 bases and J gave up 4 bases; unmatched junction bases: 13. This CDR3 has 18 residues. Germline-derived CDR1 and CDR2 are KGHDR and SFDVKD. This chain's CDR3 is CATSDPGTSESLADTQYF. The CDR3 DNA reads TGTGCCACCAGTGACCCAGGGACTAGCGAGAGTCTGGCAGATACGCAGTATTTT.

This chain links TRBV11-2 with TRBJ2-6; D ambiguous. The CDR3 has 15 residues. V was cut by 5 bases and J by 0 bases, with 8 bases left in between. Germline CDR1 reads SGHAT; CDR2 reads FQNNGV. The CDR3 sequence: CASSPGLSGANVLTF. In DNA form, the CDR3 reads TGTGCCAGCAGCCCAGGTCTCTCTGGGGCCAACGTCCTGACTTTC. The full variable domain, rest sourced from reference TRBV11-2 and TRBJ2-6, is EAGVAQSPRYKIIEKRQSVAFWCNPISGHATLYWYQQILGQGPKLLIQFQNNGVVDDSQLPKDRFSAERLKGVDSTLKIQPAKLEDSAVYLCASSPGLSGANVLTFGAGSRLTVL.

This clone is judged medium-sized. This chain connects TRBV3-1 to TRBJ2-7; D is undetermined. The CDR3 runs to 14 residues. Trimming removed 3 bases at V and 2 bases at J, with 11 bases between. Germline V lookup: CDR1 LGHDT, CDR2 YNNKEL (reference sequence). CDR3 bases: TGTGCCAGCAGCCACCCCCAGCGCGCCTACGAGCAGTACTTC. Amino acids: CASSHPQRAYEQYF.

This clone was found a few times. The limits of the CDR3 on the DNA are not certain, so only TCRdb's listed CDR3 is given. V is TRBV6-1 and J is TRBJ1-3; TRBD1 is the table's D call and was not checked against the DNA. From germline, CDR1 is MNHNS and CDR2 SASEGT. The CDR3 is 15 residues long, counting both termini. The CDR3 region is CASSLLWGNGNTIYF.

This chain joins TRBV11-2 and TRBJ1-5; TRBD1 aligns across 9 bases. The germline V gene encodes CDR1 SGHAT and CDR2 FQNNGV. V gave up 5 bases and J gave up 2 bases; unmatched junction bases: 13. CDR3 length: 18 residues. The CDR3: CASSQHPGTGIGNQPQHF. CDR3 sequence (DNA): TGTGCCAGCAGCCAACATCCCGGGACAGGGATCGGCAATCAGCCCCAGCATTTT.

This clone is medium-sized in the sample. The chain is built from TRBV5-4 and TRBJ2-1, with D perhaps matching TRBD1 (5 bases). Germline V lookup: CDR1 SGHNT, CDR2 YYREEE (reference sequence). The V end lost 0 bases, the J end lost 9 bases, and 10 bases lay between the germline ends. This CDR3 is 13 amino acids long. As DNA, the CDR3 is TGTGCCAGCAGCTTGGCAGGGTTTAGTGAGCAGTTCTTC. The encoded protein is CASSLAGFSEQFF.

This chain joins TRBV28 and TRBJ1-2; D not certain. Germline loops: CDR1 MDHEN, CDR2 SYDVKM. The germline V and J ends were trimmed by 4 bases and 2 bases, with 8 bases remaining between them. The CDR3 totals 13 residues. CDR3 sequence (DNA): TGTGCCAGCAGTTCGACGGCCAACTATGGCTACACCTTC. Amino acids: CASSSTANYGYTF.

The genes are TRBV19 and TRBJ1-5, with D possibly TRBD1 on 5 matching bases. Trimming left V 6 bases short and J 11 bases short, with 11 bases between. The CDR3 is 11 amino acids. Germline values: CDR1 LNHDA, CDR2 SQIVND (reference sequence). In nucleotides, the CDR3 is TGTGCCAGTAGAAGGGACTGGACCCAGCATTTT. Translated, it gives CASRRDWTQHF.